This T cell receptor (beta chain) is drawn from a study of CD8+CD57+ T cells in acquired aplastic anemia. Background on the study: Sorted CD4+ and CD8+ cells yielded roughly 3 ug of DNA on average. General observations from the study: Controls did not differ significantly from patients in CD8+ Simpson's diversity. Between patients and controls, about 30 CD8+ CDR3 sequences were found in common.

Sequenced patients had shown CD8+CD57+ cell expansion by flow cytometry. This CDR3 contains 13 residues. Trimming left V 2 bases short and J 6 bases short, with 8 bases between. Germline loops: CDR1 SGHAT, CDR2 FQNNGV. Both TCR beta VDJ combination and CDR3 sequence profiling were carried out. Genomic DNA was the template for this profiling. A single record per CDR3 protein comes from TCRdb applying MiXCR to the reads. Of hundreds of thousands of distinct CDR3 sequences listed, approximately 45% are singletons. On this clonotype: Its antigen is undetermined.

The receptor's source is a human donor with aplastic anemia. The sample consisted of sorted CD4+, CD8+, or CD8+CD57+ T cells (not recorded which) from PBMCs. This rearrangement joins TRBV11-2 to TRBJ2-1; no reliable D call. DNA of the CDR3: TGTGCCAGCAGCTTAAACGGGTTCAATGAGCAGTTCTTC. Translated: CASSLNGFNEQFF.